This T cell receptor beta chain derives from a study of response to subunit inactivated influenza vaccine. The table lists this clonotype with a few counts. Its target is unknown. The V gene end was trimmed by 7 bases and the J gene end by 4 bases; junction bases not matched to a gene: 7. Germline CDR1 and CDR2: SGHRS and YFSETQ. This CDR3 spans 14 amino acids. TCRdb re-called the RT-PCR reads with MiXCR, one entry per CDR3 protein. Of approximately 480,000 distinct CDR3 sequences detected, roughly 9.8% appear once; the ten largest clones hold 12%. Study-level results: Researchers suggested that each seasonal influenza vaccination recruits few new T cells.

The chain employs TRBV5-1 and TRBJ1-1, with 10 bases fitting TRBD1. The sample consisted of PBMCs from blood, taken 45 days after vaccination. This TCR derives from a man in his forties or fifties who received an inactivated influenza vaccine. The chain's CDR3 is CASGPGQGSTEAFF. In nucleotides, the CDR3 is TGCGCCAGCGGGCCGGGACAGGGGAGCACTGAAGCTTTCTTT.